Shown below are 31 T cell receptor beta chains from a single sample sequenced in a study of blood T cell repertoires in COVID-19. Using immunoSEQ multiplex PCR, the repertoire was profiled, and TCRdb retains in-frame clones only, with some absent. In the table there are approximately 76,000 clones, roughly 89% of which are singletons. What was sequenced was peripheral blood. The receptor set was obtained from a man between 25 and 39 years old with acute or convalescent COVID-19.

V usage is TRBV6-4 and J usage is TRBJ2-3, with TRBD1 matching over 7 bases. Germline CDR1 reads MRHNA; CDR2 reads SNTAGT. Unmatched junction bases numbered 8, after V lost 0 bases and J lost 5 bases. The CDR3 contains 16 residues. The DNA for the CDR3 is TGTGCCAGCAGTGACTCCACTGGAACAGGGGTAGATACGCAGTATTTT. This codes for CASSDSTGTGVDTQYF.

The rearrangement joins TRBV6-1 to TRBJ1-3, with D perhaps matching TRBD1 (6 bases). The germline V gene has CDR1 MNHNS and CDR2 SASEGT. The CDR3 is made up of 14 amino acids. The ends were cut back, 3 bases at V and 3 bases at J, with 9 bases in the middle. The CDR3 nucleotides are TGTGCCAGCAGTGAGGACAGCTATGGAAACACCATATATTTT. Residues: CASSEDSYGNTIYF.

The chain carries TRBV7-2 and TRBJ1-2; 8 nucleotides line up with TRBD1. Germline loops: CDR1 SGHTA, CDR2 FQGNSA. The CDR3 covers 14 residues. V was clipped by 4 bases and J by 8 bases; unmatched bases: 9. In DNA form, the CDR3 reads TGTGCCAGCAGCTCCCGGACAGGGATTAGGGGCTACACCTTC. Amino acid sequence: CASSSRTGIRGYTF.

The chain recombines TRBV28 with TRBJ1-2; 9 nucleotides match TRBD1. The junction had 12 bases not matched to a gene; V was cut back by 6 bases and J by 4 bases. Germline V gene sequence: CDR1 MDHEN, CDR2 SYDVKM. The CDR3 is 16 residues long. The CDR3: CASRPGQGFSGYGYTF. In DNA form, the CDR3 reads TGTGCCAGCAGGCCGGGACAGGGTTTTTCCGGCTATGGCTACACCTTC.

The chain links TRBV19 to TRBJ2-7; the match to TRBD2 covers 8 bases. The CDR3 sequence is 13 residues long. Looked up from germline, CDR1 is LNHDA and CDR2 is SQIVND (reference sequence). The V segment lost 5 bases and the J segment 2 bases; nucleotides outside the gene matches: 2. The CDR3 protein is CASSATSAYEQYF. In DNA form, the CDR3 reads TGTGCCAGTAGTGCGACTAGCGCCTACGAGCAGTACTTC.

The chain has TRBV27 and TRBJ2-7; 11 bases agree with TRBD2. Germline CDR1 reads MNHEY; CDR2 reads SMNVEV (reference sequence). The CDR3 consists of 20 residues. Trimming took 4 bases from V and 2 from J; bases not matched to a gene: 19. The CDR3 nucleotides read TGTGCCAGCAGTTCCAGAGCCGGGACTAGCGGATCCTGGGCCCCCTACGAGCAGTACTTC. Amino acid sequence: CASSSRAGTSGSWAPYEQYF.

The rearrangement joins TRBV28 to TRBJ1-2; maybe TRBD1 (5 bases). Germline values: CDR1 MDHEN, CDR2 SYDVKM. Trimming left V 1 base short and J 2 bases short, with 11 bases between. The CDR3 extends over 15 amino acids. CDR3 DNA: TGTGCCAGCAGTTTATCGCAGGGATCCAACTATGGCTACACCTTC. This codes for CASSLSQGSNYGYTF.

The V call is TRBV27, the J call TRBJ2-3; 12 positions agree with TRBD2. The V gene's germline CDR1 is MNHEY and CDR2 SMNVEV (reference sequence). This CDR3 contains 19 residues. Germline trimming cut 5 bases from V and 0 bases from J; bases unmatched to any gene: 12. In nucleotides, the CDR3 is TGTGCCAGCAGTCGATCGACTAGCGGGAGAGGGGTGAGCACAGATACGCAGTATTTT. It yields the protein CASSRSTSGRGVSTDTQYF.

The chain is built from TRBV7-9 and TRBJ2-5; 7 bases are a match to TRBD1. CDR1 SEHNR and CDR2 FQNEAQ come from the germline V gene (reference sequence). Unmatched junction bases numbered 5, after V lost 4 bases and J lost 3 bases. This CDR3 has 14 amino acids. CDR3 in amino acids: CASSYLDREETQYF. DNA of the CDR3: TGTGCCAGCAGCTACCTAGACAGGGAAGAGACCCAGTACTTC.

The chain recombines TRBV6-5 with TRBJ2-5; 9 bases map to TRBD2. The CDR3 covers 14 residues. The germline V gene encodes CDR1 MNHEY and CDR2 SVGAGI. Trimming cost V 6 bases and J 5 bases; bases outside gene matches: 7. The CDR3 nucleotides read TGTGCCAGCAGGGGCGGGAGGGCCAGGGAGACCCAGTACTTC. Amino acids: CASRGGRARETQYF.

For the CDR3, the DNA is TGTGCCAGCAGCCCAGGGGTGACCAGCAATCAGCCCCAGCATTTT. Translation: CASSPGVTSNQPQHF. V is TRBV7-6 and J is TRBJ1-5; the D gene is possibly TRBD1 (6 bases). V lost 5 bases, J lost 1 base, and 12 bases lay in between. The CDR3 totals 15 residues. CDR1 SGHVS and CDR2 FNYEAQ come from the germline V gene.

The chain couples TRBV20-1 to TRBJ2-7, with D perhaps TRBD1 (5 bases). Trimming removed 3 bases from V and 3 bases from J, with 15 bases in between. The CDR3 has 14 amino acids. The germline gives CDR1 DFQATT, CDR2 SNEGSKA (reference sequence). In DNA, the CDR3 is TGCAGTGCTAGTCAACCCAGGGTAGACTACGAGCAGTACTTC. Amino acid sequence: CSASQPRVDYEQYF.

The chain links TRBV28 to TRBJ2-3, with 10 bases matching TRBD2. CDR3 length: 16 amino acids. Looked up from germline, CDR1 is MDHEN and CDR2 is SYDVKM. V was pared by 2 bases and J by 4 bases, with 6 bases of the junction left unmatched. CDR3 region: CASSLRASGRSDTQYF. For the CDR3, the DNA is TGTGCCAGCAGTTTACGGGCTAGCGGGAGATCAGATACGCAGTATTTT.

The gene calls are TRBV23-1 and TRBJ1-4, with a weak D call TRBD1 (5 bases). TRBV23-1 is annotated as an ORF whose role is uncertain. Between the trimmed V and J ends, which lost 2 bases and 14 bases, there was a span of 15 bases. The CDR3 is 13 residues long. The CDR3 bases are TGCGCCAGCAGTCAAGGGGCCCCCTTTTTCCTGTTTTTT. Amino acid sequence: CASSQGAPFFLFF.

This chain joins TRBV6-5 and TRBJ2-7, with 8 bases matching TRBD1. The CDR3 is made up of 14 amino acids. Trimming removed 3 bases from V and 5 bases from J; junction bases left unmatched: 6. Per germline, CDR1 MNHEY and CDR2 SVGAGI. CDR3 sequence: CASSYQTGEDEQYF. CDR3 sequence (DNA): TGTGCCAGCAGTTATCAGACAGGGGAGGACGAGCAGTACTTC.

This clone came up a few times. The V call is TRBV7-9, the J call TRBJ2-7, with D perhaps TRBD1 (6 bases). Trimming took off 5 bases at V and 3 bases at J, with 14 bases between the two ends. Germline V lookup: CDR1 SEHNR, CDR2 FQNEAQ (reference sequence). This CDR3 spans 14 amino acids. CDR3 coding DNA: TGTGCCAGCAGCCGGGCCGGGACAAGCTACGAGCAGTACTTC. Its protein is CASSRAGTSYEQYF.

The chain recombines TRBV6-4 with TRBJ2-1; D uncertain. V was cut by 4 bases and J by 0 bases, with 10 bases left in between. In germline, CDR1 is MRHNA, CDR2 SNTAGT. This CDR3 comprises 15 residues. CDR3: CASSVSPSSYNEQFF. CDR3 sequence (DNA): TGTGCCAGCAGTGTCTCCCCTAGCTCCTACAATGAGCAGTTCTTC.

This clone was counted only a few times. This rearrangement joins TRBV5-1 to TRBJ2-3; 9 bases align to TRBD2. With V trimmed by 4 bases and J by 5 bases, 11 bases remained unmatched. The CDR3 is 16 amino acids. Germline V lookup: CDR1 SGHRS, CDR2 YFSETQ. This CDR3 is CASSPWIAGEVDTQYF. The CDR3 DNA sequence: TGCGCCAGCAGCCCGTGGATAGCGGGAGAGGTAGATACGCAGTATTTT.

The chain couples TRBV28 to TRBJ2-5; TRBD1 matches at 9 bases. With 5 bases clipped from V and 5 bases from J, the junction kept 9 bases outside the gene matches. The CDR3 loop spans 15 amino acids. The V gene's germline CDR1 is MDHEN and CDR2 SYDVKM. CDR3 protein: CASSEYRGHRETQYF. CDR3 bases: TGTGCCAGCAGTGAATACAGGGGGCATAGGGAGACCCAGTACTTC.

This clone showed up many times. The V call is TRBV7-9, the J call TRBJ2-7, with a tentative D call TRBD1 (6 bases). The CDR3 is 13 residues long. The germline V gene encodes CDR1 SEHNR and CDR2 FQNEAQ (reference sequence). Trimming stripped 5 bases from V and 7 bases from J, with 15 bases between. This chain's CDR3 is CASSVPGAREQYF. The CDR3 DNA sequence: TGTGCCAGCAGCGTTCCAGGGGCTAGGGAGCAGTACTTC.

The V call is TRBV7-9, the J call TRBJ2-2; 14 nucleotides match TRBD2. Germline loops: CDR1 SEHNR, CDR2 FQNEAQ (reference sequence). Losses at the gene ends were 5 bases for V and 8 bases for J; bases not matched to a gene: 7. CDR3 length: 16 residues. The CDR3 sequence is CASSPGTSGSPGELFF. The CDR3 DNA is TGTGCCAGCAGCCCAGGGACTAGCGGGAGTCCGGGGGAGCTGTTTTTT.

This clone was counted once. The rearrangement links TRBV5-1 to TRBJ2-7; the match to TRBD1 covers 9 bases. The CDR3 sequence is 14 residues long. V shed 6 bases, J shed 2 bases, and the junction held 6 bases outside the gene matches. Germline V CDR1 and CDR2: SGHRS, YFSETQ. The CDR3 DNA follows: TGCGCCAGCAATCCGGGACAGGGACCCTACGAGCAGTACTTC. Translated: CASNPGQGPYEQYF.

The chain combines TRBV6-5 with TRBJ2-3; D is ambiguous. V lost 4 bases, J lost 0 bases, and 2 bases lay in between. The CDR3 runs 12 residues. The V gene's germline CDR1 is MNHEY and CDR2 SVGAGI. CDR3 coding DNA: TGTGCCAGCAGTTCTAGCACAGATACGCAGTATTTT. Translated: CASSSSTDTQYF.

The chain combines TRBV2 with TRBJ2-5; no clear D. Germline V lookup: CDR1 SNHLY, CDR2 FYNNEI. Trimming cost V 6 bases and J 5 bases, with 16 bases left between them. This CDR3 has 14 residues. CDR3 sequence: CASSREAARETQYF. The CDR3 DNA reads TGTGCCAGCAGCAGAGAGGCAGCGAGGGAGACCCAGTACTTC.

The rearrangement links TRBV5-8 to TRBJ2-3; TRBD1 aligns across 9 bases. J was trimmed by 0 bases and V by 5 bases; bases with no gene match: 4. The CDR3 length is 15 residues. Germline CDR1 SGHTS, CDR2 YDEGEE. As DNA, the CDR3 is TGTGCCAGCAGTCCCGGACAGGGGAGCACAGATACGCAGTATTTT. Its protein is CASSPGQGSTDTQYF.

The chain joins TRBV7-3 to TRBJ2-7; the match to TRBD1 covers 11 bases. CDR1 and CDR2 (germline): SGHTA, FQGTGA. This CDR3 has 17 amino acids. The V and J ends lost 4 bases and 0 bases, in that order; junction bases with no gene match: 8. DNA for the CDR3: TGTGCCAGCAGCTCCGGGACAGGGGGTATTAGCTCCTACGAGCAGTACTTC. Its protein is CASSSGTGGISSYEQYF. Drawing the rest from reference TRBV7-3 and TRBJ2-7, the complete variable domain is GAGVSQTPSNKVTEKGKYVELRCDPISGHTALYWYRQSLGQGPEFLIYFQGTGAADDSGLPNDRFFAVRPEGSVSTLKIQRTERGDSAVYLCASSSGTGGISSYEQYFGPGTRLTVT.

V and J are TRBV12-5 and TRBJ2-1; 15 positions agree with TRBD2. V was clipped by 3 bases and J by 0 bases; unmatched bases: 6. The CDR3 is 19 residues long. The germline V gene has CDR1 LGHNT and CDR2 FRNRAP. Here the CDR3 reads CASGFLRGLAGGSYNEQFF. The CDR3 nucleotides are TGTGCTAGTGGTTTTCTCAGGGGACTAGCGGGAGGCTCCTACAATGAGCAGTTCTTC.

Here the CDR3 DNA reads TGTGCCAGCAGCTTAGGACATGCGGGAGGAACGTACAATGAGCAGTTCTTC. Amino acids: CASSLGHAGGTYNEQFF. The V and J genes are TRBV11-3 and TRBJ2-1; 8 bases match TRBD2. After removal of 1 base from V and 4 bases from J, the junction contained 9 bases not matched to a gene. The CDR3 is made up of 17 amino acids. Germline loops: CDR1 SGHNT, CDR2 YENEEA.

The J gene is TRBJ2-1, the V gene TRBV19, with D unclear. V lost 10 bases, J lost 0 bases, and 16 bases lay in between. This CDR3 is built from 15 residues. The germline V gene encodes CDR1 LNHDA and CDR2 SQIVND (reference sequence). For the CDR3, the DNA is TGTGCCACCGTGCCTTCTCCGAGCTCCTACAATGAGCAGTTCTTC. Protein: CATVPSPSSYNEQFF.

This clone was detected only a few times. Here the CDR3 reads CASSLAGNEQFF. DNA of the CDR3: TGTGCCAGCAGCCTAGCGGGAAATGAGCAGTTCTTC. This chain uses TRBV27 with TRBJ2-1; 9 bases line up with TRBD2. Trimming took 6 bases from V and 7 from J; bases not matched to a gene: 1. The CDR3 runs 12 residues. The germline CDR1 and CDR2 sequences are MNHEY and SMNVEV (reference sequence).

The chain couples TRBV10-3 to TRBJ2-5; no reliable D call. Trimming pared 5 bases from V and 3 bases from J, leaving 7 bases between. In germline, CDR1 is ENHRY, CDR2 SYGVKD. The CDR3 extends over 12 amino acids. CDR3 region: CAISFSEETQYF. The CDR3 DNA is TGTGCCATCAGTTTTTCAGAAGAGACCCAGTACTTC.